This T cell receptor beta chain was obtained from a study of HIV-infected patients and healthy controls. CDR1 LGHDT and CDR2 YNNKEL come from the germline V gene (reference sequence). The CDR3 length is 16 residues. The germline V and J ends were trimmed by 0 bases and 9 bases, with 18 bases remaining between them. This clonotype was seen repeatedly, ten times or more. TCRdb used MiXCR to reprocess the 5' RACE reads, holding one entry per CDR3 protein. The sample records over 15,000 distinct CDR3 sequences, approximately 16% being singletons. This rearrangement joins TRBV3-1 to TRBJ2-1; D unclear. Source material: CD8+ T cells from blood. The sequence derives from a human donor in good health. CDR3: CASSQDTGAKLGEQFF. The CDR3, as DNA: TGTGCCAGCAGCCAAGATACGGGCGCAAAGCTGGGTGAGCAGTTCTTC.